A single sample is the source of the 27 T cell receptor beta chains below, sequenced in a study of T cells in Graves' hyperthyroidism and ophthalmopathy. It was RNA transcripts that yielded the amplified TCR beta CDR3 regions. Researchers ran a first-round RT-PCR on the TCR CDR3 using the HTBI primer set. TCRdb used MiXCR to reprocess the multiplex PCR reads, holding one entry per CDR3 protein. The table shows approximately 530,000 distinct CDR3 sequences, with 16% occurring only once. Material for sequencing was blood. The origin of the receptors is a woman aged 18 to 35 with Graves' hyperthyroidism.

The chain is built from TRBV11-1 and TRBJ2-1; weak D call: TRBD2 (6 bases). Per germline, CDR1 SGHAT and CDR2 FQDESV (reference sequence). The CDR3 runs 15 residues. V was pared by 4 bases and J by 0 bases, with 10 bases between. The CDR3 DNA is TGTGCCAGCAGCTCAGAGCGGGCCTCCTACAATGAGCAGTTCTTC. It encodes CASSSERASYNEQFF.

The chain employs TRBV19 and TRBJ2-7; 9 nucleotides agree with TRBD2. The V segment lost 6 bases and the J segment 3 bases; nucleotides outside the gene matches: 6. In germline, CDR1 is LNHDA, CDR2 SQIVND (reference sequence). CDR3 length equals 14 residues. This CDR3 reads CASSWTSAVYEQYF. The DNA for the CDR3 is TGTGCCAGTAGCTGGACTAGCGCAGTCTACGAGCAGTACTTC.

The J gene is TRBJ2-3, the V gene TRBV20-1, with TRBD2 identical over 7 bases. The V gene's germline CDR1 is DFQATT and CDR2 SNEGSKA (reference sequence). V lost 5 bases, J lost 4 bases, and 12 bases stayed unmatched. CDR3 length: 15 amino acids. As DNA, the CDR3 is TGCAGTGCTGGACTAGTTCAAGTTTGGTCAGATACGCAGTATTTT. Its protein is CSAGLVQVWSDTQYF.

This clonotype turned up a few times. V usage is TRBV28 and J usage is TRBJ2-3; D could derive from TRBD1 or TRBD2 (6 bases each). CDR3 size: 17 residues. Germline CDR1 reads MDHEN; CDR2 reads SYDVKM. The V end lost 1 base, the J end lost 1 base, and 15 bases lay between the germline ends. The DNA of the CDR3 is TGTGCCAGCAGTTTATTTTCGGGGGCCATGGGCACAGATACGCAGTATTTT. It translates to CASSLFSGAMGTDTQYF.

V usage is TRBV19 and J usage is TRBJ1-1; the match to TRBD1 covers 8 bases. CDR1 LNHDA and CDR2 SQIVND come from the germline V gene (reference sequence). V lost 8 bases to trimming and J lost 6 bases; unmatched junction nucleotides: 11. There are 14 residues in the CDR3. The CDR3 loop is CASRPWTGLAEAFF. The CDR3 nucleotides are TGTGCCAGTCGACCTTGGACAGGGTTGGCTGAAGCTTTCTTT. Looking up the rest from reference TRBV19 and TRBJ1-1 gives the full variable domain: DGGITQSPKYLFRKEGQNVTLSCEQNLNHDAMYWYRQDPGQGLRLIYYSQIVNDFQKGDIAEGYSVSREKKESFPLTVTSAQKNPTAFYLCASRPWTGLAEAFFGQGTRLTVV.

This sequence joins TRBV14 and TRBJ2-2; TRBD2 aligns across 7 bases. The germline CDR1 and CDR2 sequences are SGHDN and FVKESK. The CDR3 has 16 amino acids. J lost 2 bases, V lost 5 bases, and 8 bases had no gene match. DNA of the CDR3: TGTGCCAGCAGCGGGGCTAGCGGAACAAACACCGGGGAGCTGTTTTTT. It specifies CASSGASGTNTGELFF.

The chain carries TRBV6-2 or TRBV6-3 and TRBJ2-3, with TRBD2 matching over 16 bases. Trimming removed 5 bases from V and 1 base from J; junction bases left unmatched: 15. Germline V gene sequence: CDR1 MNHEY, CDR2 SVGEGT. This CDR3 has 21 amino acids. The CDR3 DNA reads TGTGCCAGCAGTGACCCTCCGGGACTAGCGGGAGGGCCGCTCGGCACAGATACGCAGTATTTT. Residues: CASSDPPGLAGGPLGTDTQYF.

The rearrangement uses TRBV6-1 and TRBJ1-2; TRBD1 is a possible D gene (6 bases). Germline CDR1 MNHNS, CDR2 SASEGT. V lost 2 bases to trimming and J lost 4 bases, with 11 bases between them. This CDR3 comprises 14 residues. CDR3 residues: CASSESWGAYGYTF. DNA of the CDR3: TGTGCCAGCAGTGAATCATGGGGGGCCTATGGCTACACCTTC.

Written as DNA, the CDR3 is TGTGCCAGCAGCTTAGGGAGGGTGGGGGGCAGCTACGAGCAGTACTTC. This gives the protein CASSLGRVGGSYEQYF. The gene calls are TRBV7-9 and TRBJ2-7; either TRBD1 or TRBD2 may fit D (6 bases each). From germline, CDR1 is SEHNR and CDR2 FQNEAQ (reference sequence). V lost 1 base and J lost 3, with 16 bases in between. This CDR3 is 16 amino acids long.

V and J are TRBV10-3 and TRBJ2-3, with 10 bases that match TRBD2. CDR3 size: 15 residues. V lost 7 bases to trimming and J lost 6 bases; unmatched junction nucleotides: 10. Germline assignment: CDR1 ENHRY and CDR2 SYGVKD. The CDR3 DNA reads as TGTGCCATCATGGGTGGGCTAGCGGGAGCCGATACGCAGTATTTT. Amino acid sequence: CAIMGGLAGADTQYF.

This clonotype was recorded many times. The V call is TRBV6-1, the J call TRBJ2-3, with TRBD2 matching over 12 bases. Unmatched junction bases numbered 8, after V lost 4 bases and J lost 3 bases. Germline V CDR1 and CDR2: MNHNS, SASEGT. There are 17 residues in the CDR3. The CDR3 is CASSALTSGSGTDTQYF. In DNA, the CDR3 is TGTGCCAGCAGTGCCCTGACTAGCGGGAGTGGGACAGATACGCAGTATTTT.

V and J are TRBV2 and TRBJ1-1; D possibly corresponds to TRBD1 (5 bases). V gave up 6 bases and J gave up 4 bases, with 15 bases separating them. Germline CDR1 and CDR2: SNHLY and FYNNEI. CDR3 length: 14 amino acids. The CDR3 DNA is TGTGCCAGCAGGGGAGGGGCAGTCGGCACTGAAGCTTTCTTT. Its translation is CASRGGAVGTEAFF. Variable domain in full (rest from reference TRBV2 and TRBJ1-1): EPEVTQTPSHQVTQMGQEVILRCVPISNHLYFYWYRQILGQKVEFLVSFYNNEISEKSEIFDDQFSVERPDGSNFTLKIRSTKLEDSAMYFCASRGGAVGTEAFFGQGTRLTVV.

This clonotype was counted a few times. J is TRBJ2-2 and V is TRBV6-2 or TRBV6-3; D is unclear. The CDR3 has 14 residues. V lost 7 bases and J 6 bases, leaving 15 bases between the germline ends. Germline CDR1 reads MNHEY; CDR2 reads SVGEGT. The chain's CDR3 is CASIMDGVPGELFF. For the CDR3, the DNA is TGTGCCAGCATAATGGATGGAGTTCCCGGGGAGCTGTTTTTT.

The genes are TRBV27 and TRBJ2-2; D ambiguous. CDR1 and CDR2 from the germline V gene are MNHEY and SMNVEV (reference sequence). V lost 2 bases and J 0 bases, leaving 13 bases between the germline ends. The length of the CDR3 is 17 residues. The CDR3 bases are TGTGCCAGCAGTTTAGACCTATCGGAACCGAACACCGGGGAGCTGTTTTTT. Encoded protein: CASSLDLSEPNTGELFF.

Points on this clonotype: A much more abundant neighbour one base away suggests this may be a read error. The J gene is TRBJ2-1, the V gene TRBV7-9; tentatively, D is TRBD2 (6 bases). Germline loops: CDR1 SEHNR, CDR2 FQNEAQ (reference sequence). This CDR3 comprises 17 residues. V shed 5 bases and J shed 7 bases, with 24 bases lying between them. The CDR3 loop is CASSPKRAGGASNEQFF. CDR3 bases: TGTGCCAGCAGCCCTAAACGTGCTGGCGGGGCCTCGAATGAGCAGTTCTTC.

This clonotype was detected a few times. The chain is built from TRBV2 and TRBJ1-4, with 7 bases matching TRBD1. Germline V CDR1 and CDR2: SNHLY, FYNNEI. The CDR3 totals 13 residues. Trimming removed 6 bases from V and 5 bases from J; junction bases left unmatched: 3. CDR3 bases: TGTGCCAGCAGCGGGGACAGAAATGAAAAACTGTTTTTT. Its protein is CASSGDRNEKLFF. Full variable domain (outside the CDR3, taken from reference TRBV2 and TRBJ1-4): EPEVTQTPSHQVTQMGQEVILRCVPISNHLYFYWYRQILGQKVEFLVSFYNNEISEKSEIFDDQFSVERPDGSNFTLKIRSTKLEDSAMYFCASSGDRNEKLFFGSGTQLSVL.

The V and J genes are TRBV6-4 and TRBJ2-1; 9 nucleotides match TRBD2. Germline-derived CDR1 and CDR2 are MRHNA and SNTAGT. The CDR3 totals 15 residues. V was pared by 0 bases and J by 3 bases, with 0 bases of the junction left unmatched. The CDR3 reads CASSDSLAGYNEQFF. CDR3 nucleotide sequence: TGTGCCAGCAGTGACTCACTAGCGGGCTACAATGAGCAGTTCTTC.

This clonotype was seen at least ten times. The chain links TRBV11-2 to TRBJ1-2; no clear D gene. Germline CDR1 reads SGHAT; CDR2 reads FQNNGV. The CDR3 contains 13 residues. V shed 1 base and J shed 6 bases, with 9 bases lying between them. The CDR3 sequence: CASSLGGGNGYTF. As DNA, the CDR3 is TGTGCCAGCAGCTTAGGCGGTGGAAATGGCTACACCTTC.

In the case of this clonotype: At one end the junction does not follow the germline gene, possibly because of a read error. The chain couples TRBV3-1 to TRBJ2-7; D uncertain. In germline, CDR1 is LGHDT, CDR2 YNNKEL (reference sequence). This CDR3 region has 14 residues. The CDR3 region has the DNA TGTGCCTGCAGCCAAGGGTACTCGGTCTACGAGCAGTACTTC. Translating it yields CACSQGYSVYEQYF.

On this clonotype: This may stem from a read error, because a much larger clone lies one nucleotide away. This chain joins TRBV29-1 and TRBJ2-7; 13 bases are shared with TRBD2. With V trimmed by 6 bases and J by 0 bases, 8 bases remained unmatched. CDR1 SQVTM and CDR2 ANQGSEA come from the germline V gene. The CDR3 loop spans 16 amino acids. This chain's CDR3 is CSVPGLAGDSSYEQYF. For the CDR3, the DNA is TGCAGCGTCCCCGGACTAGCGGGGGACTCCTCCTACGAGCAGTACTTC.

The table lists this clonotype with many counts. The chain employs TRBV18 and TRBJ2-2, with 7 bases identical to TRBD1. Losses at the gene ends were 3 bases for V and 6 bases for J; bases not matched to a gene: 4. CDR1 is KGHSH, CDR2 LQKENI, per germline. CDR3 size: 14 residues. The CDR3: CASSPGTVAGELFF. DNA for the CDR3: TGTGCCAGCTCACCGGGGACAGTCGCCGGGGAGCTGTTTTTT.

This clonotype was seen repeatedly, ten times or more. The CDR3 bases are TGCGCCAGCAGCTCGGACAGCCTGAACACTGAAGCTTTCTTT. Encoded protein: CASSSDSLNTEAFF. The chain recombines TRBV5-1 with TRBJ1-1; a weak D match, TRBD1 (6 bases). The CDR3 loop spans 14 amino acids. Germline V gene lookup returns CDR1 SGHRS and CDR2 YFSETQ. Trimming pared 3 bases from V and 0 bases from J, leaving 9 bases between. The complete variable domain, with remaining parts taken from reference TRBV5-1 and TRBJ1-1, reads KAGVTQTPRYLIKTRGQQVTLSCSPISGHRSVSWYQQTPGQGLQFLFEYFSETQRNKGNFPGRFSGRQFSNSRSEMNVSTLELGDSALYLCASSSDSLNTEAFFGQGTRLTVV.

The chain employs TRBV30 and TRBJ1-2; TRBD1 matches at 8 bases. There are 13 residues in the CDR3. Germline V CDR1 and CDR2: GTSNPN, SVGIG (reference sequence). The ends lost 5 bases at V and 2 bases at J; junction bases unmatched: 4. The CDR3 loop reads CAWEGQANYGYTF. CDR3 nucleotides: TGTGCCTGGGAGGGACAGGCGAACTATGGCTACACCTTC. Looking up the rest from reference TRBV30 and TRBJ1-2 gives the full variable domain: SQTIHQWPATLVQPVGSPLSLECTVEGTSNPNLYWYRQAAGRGLQLLFYSVGIGQISSEVPQNLSASRPQDRQFILSSKKLLLSDSGFYLCAWEGQANYGYTFGSGTRLTVV.

This clonotype was observed a few times. The chain combines TRBV12-3 or TRBV12-4 with TRBJ1-6; TRBD1 matches 7 bases. The CDR3 consists of 14 residues. V shed 8 bases, J shed 9 bases, and the junction held 10 bases outside the gene matches. Here the CDR3 reads CASSKTGRASPLHF. The CDR3 bases are TGTGCCAGCTCCAAGACAGGGCGCGCTTCACCCCTCCACTTT.

The sample holds many counts of this clonotype. V and J are TRBV7-8 and TRBJ2-7; a possible D gene is TRBD2 (6 bases). Germline CDR1 and CDR2: SGHVS and FQNEAQ. The CDR3 is made up of 15 amino acids. With 1 base removed from V and 3 bases from J, the gap between germline ends came to 13 bases. The CDR3 reads CASSLEVLSGYEQYF. In DNA form, the CDR3 reads TGTGCCAGCAGCTTAGAGGTTCTTAGCGGCTACGAGCAGTACTTC.

In its sample, this clonotype was seen many times. The V and J genes are TRBV7-2 and TRBJ2-7; perhaps TRBD1 as D (6 bases). The CDR3 is 15 amino acids. The V end was cut by 5 bases, the J end by 2 bases, with 16 bases between. Looked up from germline, CDR1 is SGHTA and CDR2 is FQGNSA. The CDR3 here is CASSPDGRGAYEQYF. In DNA form, the CDR3 reads TGTGCCAGCAGCCCGGACGGCAGGGGTGCCTACGAGCAGTACTTC.

This clonotype has ten or more counts. This sequence joins TRBV7-9 and TRBJ2-3; 9 bases agree with TRBD1. The CDR3 has 14 residues. Germline V CDR1 and CDR2: SEHNR, FQNEAQ (reference sequence). V shed 5 bases and J 5 bases; nucleotides not matched to a gene: 5. The CDR3 nucleotides read TGTGCCAGCAGCCAGGACAGGGGAGGAGATACGCAGTATTTT. Amino acids: CASSQDRGGDTQYF. Variable domain in full (rest from reference TRBV7-9 and TRBJ2-3): DTGVSQNPRHKITKRGQNVTFRCDPISEHNRLYWYRQTLGQGPEFLTYFQNEAQLEKSRLLSDRFSAERPKGSFSTLEIQRTEQGDSAMYLCASSQDRGGDTQYFGPGTRLTVL.